This T cell receptor beta chain was observed in a study of blood T cell repertoires in COVID-19. The CDR3 contains 20 residues. With 2 bases removed from V and 3 bases from J, the gap between germline ends came to 29 bases. Per the germline V gene, CDR1 is MNHEY and CDR2 is SVGEGT. Sequencing used immunoSEQ multiplex PCR; TCRdb keeps in-frame clones, though not all of them. The repertoire consists of approximately 350,000 clones, with around 86% occurring once and the leading ten covering about 6%. This chain connects TRBV6-2 or TRBV6-3 to TRBJ2-7; possibly TRBD2 for D (6 bases). The TCR sequence derives from a woman aged 45-59 years with COVID-19, enrolled during active disease. Material for sequencing was peripheral blood. CDR3 nucleotide sequence: TGTGCCAGCAGTTACCCACCCCAGCGTACTAGCTTGAGGTGGGACTACGAGCAGTACTTC. Protein sequence: CASSYPPQRTSLRWDYEQYF.